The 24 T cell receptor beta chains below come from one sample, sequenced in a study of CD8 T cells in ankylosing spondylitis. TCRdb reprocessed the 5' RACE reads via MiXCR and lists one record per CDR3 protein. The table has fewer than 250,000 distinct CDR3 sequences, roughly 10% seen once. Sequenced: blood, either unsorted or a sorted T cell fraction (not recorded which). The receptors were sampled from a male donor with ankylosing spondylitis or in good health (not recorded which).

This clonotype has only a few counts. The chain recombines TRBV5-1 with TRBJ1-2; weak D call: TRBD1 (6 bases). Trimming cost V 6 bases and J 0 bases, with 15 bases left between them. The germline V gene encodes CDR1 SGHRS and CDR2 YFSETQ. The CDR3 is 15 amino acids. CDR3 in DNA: TGCGCCAGCACCCTGGGGGCTACAACTAACTATGGCTACACCTTC. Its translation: CASTLGATTNYGYTF.

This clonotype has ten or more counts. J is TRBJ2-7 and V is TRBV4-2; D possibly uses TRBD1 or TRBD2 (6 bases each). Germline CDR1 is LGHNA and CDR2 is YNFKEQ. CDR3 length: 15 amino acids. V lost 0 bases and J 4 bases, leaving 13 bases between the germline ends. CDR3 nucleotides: TGTGCCAGCAGCCAAGAATGGAGGGGGGAGTACGAGCAGTACTTC. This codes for CASSQEWRGEYEQYF.

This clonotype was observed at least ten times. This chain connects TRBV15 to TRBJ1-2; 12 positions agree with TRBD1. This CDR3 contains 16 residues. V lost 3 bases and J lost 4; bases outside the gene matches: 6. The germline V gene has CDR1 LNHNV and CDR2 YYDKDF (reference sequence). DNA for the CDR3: TGTGCCACCAGCAGGGGACAGGGGGCAGCGAGCTATGGCTACACCTTC. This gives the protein CATSRGQGAASYGYTF. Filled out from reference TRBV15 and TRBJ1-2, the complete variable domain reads DAMVIQNPRYQVTQFGKPVTLSCSQTLNHNVMYWYQQKSSQAPKLLFHYYDKDFNNEADTPDNFQSRRPNTSFCFLDIRSPGLGDTAMYLCATSRGQGAASYGYTFGSGTRLTVV.

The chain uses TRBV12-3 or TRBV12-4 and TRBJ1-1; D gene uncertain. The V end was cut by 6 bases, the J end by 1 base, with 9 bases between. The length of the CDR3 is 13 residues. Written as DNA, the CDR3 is TGTGCCAGCAGCAAGGAACGGAACACTGAAGCTTTCTTT. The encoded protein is CASSKERNTEAFF.

In DNA, the CDR3 is TGTGCCAACACCATTTTCGGGGGCGGCAATCAGCCCCAGCATTTT. Translated, it gives CANTIFGGGNQPQHF. The V and J genes are TRBV25-1 and TRBJ1-5; a possible D gene is TRBD1 (6 bases). The CDR3 runs 15 residues. CDR1 MGHDK and CDR2 SYGVNS come from the germline V gene. V gave up 10 bases and J gave up 2 bases, with 18 bases separating them.

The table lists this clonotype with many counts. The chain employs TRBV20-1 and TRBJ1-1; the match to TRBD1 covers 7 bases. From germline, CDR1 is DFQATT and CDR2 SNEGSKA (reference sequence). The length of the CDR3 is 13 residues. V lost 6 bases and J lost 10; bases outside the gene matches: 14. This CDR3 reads CSARPGTVAGAFF. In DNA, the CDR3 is TGCAGTGCGCGCCCCGGGACAGTGGCTGGAGCTTTCTTT.

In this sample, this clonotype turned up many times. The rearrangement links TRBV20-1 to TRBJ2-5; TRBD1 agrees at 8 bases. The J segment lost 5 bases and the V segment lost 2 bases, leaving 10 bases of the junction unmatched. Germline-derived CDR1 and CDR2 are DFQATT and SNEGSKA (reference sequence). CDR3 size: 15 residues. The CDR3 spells CSARSGQGGGETQYF. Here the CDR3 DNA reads TGCAGTGCTAGATCTGGACAGGGAGGAGGGGAGACCCAGTACTTC.

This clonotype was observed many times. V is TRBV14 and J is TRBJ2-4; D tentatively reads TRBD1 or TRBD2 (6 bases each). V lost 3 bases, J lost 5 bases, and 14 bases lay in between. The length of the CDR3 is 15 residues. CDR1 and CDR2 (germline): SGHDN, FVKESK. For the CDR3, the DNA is TGTGCCAGCAGCCATCTAGGGGGAGGTCAAAACATTCAGTACTTC. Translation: CASSHLGGGQNIQYF.

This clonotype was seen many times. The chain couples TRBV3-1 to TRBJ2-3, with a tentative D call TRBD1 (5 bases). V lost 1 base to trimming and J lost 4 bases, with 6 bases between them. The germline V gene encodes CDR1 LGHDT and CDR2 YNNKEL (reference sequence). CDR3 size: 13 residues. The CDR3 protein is CASSQGTPDTQYF. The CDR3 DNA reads TGTGCCAGCAGCCAAGGGACACCAGATACGCAGTATTTT.

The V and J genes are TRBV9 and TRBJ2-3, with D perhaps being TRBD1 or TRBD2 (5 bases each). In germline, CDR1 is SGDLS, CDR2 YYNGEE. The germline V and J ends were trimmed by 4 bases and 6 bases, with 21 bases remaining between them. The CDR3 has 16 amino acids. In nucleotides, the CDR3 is TGTGCCAGCAGCACGAGCCCGAGGGGCGGACGGGATACGCAGTATTTT. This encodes CASSTSPRGGRDTQYF.

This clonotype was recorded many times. This chain's CDR3 is CAGGRVYEQYF. The CDR3 bases are TGTGCAGGCGGAAGAGTCTACGAGCAGTACTTC. The J gene is TRBJ2-7, the V gene TRBV2; no clear D gene. CDR1 SNHLY and CDR2 FYNNEI come from the germline V gene. The CDR3 is 11 amino acids.

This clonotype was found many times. The CDR3 region has the DNA TGCAGTGCTAGAGATCTGCCCAGCTCCTACGAGCAGTACTTC. Protein product: CSARDLPSSYEQYF. The gene calls are TRBV20-1 and TRBJ2-7; D remains ambiguous. Between the trimmed V and J ends, which lost 0 bases and 0 bases, there was a span of 9 bases. The CDR3 length is 14 residues. Germline CDR1 reads DFQATT; CDR2 reads SNEGSKA (reference sequence).

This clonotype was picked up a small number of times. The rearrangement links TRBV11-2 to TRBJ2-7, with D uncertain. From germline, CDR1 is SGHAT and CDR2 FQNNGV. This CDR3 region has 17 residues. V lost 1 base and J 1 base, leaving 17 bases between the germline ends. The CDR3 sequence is CASSLGRSPGHSYEQYF. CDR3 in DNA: TGTGCCAGCAGCTTAGGCCGATCCCCGGGCCATTCCTACGAGCAGTACTTC.

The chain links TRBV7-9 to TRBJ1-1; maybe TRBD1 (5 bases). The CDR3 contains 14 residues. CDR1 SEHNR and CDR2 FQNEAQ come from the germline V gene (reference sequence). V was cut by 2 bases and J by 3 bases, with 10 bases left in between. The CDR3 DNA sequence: TGTGCCAGCAGCTTACCAGGGTCGGACACTGAAGCTTTCTTT. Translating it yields CASSLPGSDTEAFF. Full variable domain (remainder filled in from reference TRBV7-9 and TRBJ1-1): DTGVSQNPRHKITKRGQNVTFRCDPISEHNRLYWYRQTLGQGPEFLTYFQNEAQLEKSRLLSDRFSAERPKGSFSTLEIQRTEQGDSAMYLCASSLPGSDTEAFFGQGTRLTVV.

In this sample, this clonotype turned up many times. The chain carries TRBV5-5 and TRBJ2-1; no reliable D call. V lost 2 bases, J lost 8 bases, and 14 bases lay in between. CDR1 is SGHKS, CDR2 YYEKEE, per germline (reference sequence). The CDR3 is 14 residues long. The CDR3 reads CASSFFATRDEQFF. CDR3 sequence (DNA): TGTGCCAGCAGCTTTTTCGCGACTCGGGATGAGCAGTTCTTC.

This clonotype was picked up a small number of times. The CDR3: CASTTTSWTGFGETQYF. The CDR3 nucleotides are TGTGCCAGCACAACTACCTCATGGACAGGGTTCGGGGAGACCCAGTACTTC. V gene TRBV21-1 combines with J gene TRBJ2-5; the table's D gene call, TRBD1, was not cross checked with the DNA. TRBV21-1 is classified as a pseudogene. The CDR3 runs 17 residues.

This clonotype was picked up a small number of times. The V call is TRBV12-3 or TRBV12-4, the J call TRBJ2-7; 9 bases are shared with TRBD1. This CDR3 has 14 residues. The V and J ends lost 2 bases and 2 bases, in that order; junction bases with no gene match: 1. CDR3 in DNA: TGTGCCAGCAGTTTATGGACAGGGGCCTACGAGCAGTACTTC. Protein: CASSLWTGAYEQYF.

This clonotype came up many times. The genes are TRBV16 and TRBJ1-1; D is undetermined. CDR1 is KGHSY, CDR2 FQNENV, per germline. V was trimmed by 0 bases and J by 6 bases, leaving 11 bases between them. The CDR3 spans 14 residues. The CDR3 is CASSQSNGLAEAFF. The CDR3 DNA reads TGTGCCAGCAGCCAATCGAACGGGTTAGCTGAAGCTTTCTTT. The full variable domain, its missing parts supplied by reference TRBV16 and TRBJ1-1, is GEEVAQTPKHLVRGEGQKAKLYCAPIKGHSYVFWYQQVLKNEFKFLISFQNENVFDETGMPKERFSAKCLPNSPCSLEIQATKLEDSAVYFCASSQSNGLAEAFFGQGTRLTVV.

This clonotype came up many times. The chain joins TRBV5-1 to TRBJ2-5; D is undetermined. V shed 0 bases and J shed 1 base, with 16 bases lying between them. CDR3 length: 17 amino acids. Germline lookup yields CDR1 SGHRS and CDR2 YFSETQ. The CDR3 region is CASSLGRGYLLQETQYF. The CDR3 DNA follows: TGCGCCAGCAGCTTGGGGAGAGGCTACCTCCTCCAAGAGACCCAGTACTTC.

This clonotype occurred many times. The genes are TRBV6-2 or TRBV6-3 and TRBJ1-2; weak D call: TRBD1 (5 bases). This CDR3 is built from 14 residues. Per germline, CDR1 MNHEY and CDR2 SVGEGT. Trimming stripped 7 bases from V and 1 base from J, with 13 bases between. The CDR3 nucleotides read TGTGCCAGCACCCCGGCGGGACTTAACTATGGCTACACCTTC. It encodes CASTPAGLNYGYTF.

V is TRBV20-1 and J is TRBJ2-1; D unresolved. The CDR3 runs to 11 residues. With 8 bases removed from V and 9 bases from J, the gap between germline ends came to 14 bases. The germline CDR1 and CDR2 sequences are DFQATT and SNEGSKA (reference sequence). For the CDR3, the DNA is TGCAGTACTAACACGTGGGGTGAGCAGTTCTTC. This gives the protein CSTNTWGEQFF.

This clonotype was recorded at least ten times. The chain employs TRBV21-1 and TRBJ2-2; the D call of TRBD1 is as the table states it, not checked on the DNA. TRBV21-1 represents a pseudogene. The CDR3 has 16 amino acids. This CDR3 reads CASSTTGGVDTGELFF. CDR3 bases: TGTGCCAGCAGCACGACAGGGGGAGTGGATACCGGGGAGCTGTTTTTT.

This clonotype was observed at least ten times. CDR3 DNA sequence: TGCGCCAGCAGCTTGTTAACGGGAGACACTGAAGCTTTCTTT. Its translation is CASSLLTGDTEAFF. V gene TRBV5-1 combines with J gene TRBJ1-1; D unclear. V was clipped by 1 base and J by 3 bases, with 10 bases between them. The germline gives CDR1 SGHRS, CDR2 YFSETQ. This CDR3 is 14 amino acids long.

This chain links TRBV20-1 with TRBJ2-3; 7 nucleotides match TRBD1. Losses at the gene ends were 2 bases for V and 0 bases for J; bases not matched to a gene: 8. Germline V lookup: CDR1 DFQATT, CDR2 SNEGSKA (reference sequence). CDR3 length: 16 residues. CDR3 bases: TGCAGTGCTAGAACCCGGGGACAGCACAGCACAGATACGCAGTATTTT. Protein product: CSARTRGQHSTDTQYF.